The entry below gives a single T cell receptor (beta chain) sequence along with its context. The antigen is not known. A far larger clone is one base from this, pointing to a likely read error. This sample was included in a study of Ad26.COV2.S vaccination and SARS-CoV-2 variants. Study-level information: Recipients of Ad26.COV2.S got it intramuscularly, once or twice 56 days apart.

The CDR3 sequence is 15 residues long. V dropped 6 bases and J dropped 1; count of bases not matched to a gene: 4. Germline CDR1 and CDR2: MRHNA and SNTAGT. Assay used: immunoSEQ multiplex PCR; TCRdb lists only in-frame clones, some missing. The profile shows fewer than 900,000 clones, roughly nine tenths of them singletons. Points from the study as a whole: CD8+ and CD4+ T cells specific for spike reportedly responded with substantial breadth after vaccination.

Treatment here: roughly 19 received Ad26.COV2.S at low or high dose, single or two shots; about five received placebo; per-sample allocation not given. Samples were taken on day 63 after the first vaccine or placebo injection. The chain links TRBV6-4 to TRBJ2-3; 10 bases agree with TRBD2. The TCR comes from a person between 18 and 65 years old who received the Ad26.COV2.S COVID-19 vaccine or a placebo. The material was peripheral blood, obtained in a trial of Ad26.COV2.S vaccine versus placebo. CDR3 bases: TGTGCCAGCAGCCCCGGGACTAGCGGCACAGATACGCAGTATTTT. As protein: CASSPGTSGTDTQYF.